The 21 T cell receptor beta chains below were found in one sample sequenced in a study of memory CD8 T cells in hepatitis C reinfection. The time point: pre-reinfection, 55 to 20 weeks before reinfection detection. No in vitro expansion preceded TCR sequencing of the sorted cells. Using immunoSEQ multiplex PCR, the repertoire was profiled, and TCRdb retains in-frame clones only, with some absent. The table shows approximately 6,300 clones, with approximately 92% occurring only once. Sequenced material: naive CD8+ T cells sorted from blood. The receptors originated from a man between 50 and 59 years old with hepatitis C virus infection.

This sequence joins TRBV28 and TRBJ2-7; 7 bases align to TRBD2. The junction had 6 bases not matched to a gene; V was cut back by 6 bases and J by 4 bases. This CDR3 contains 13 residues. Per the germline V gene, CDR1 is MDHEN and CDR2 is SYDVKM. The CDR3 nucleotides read TGTGCCAGCAGCCAGGTGGGGGGGTACGAGCAGTACTTC. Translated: CASSQVGGYEQYF.

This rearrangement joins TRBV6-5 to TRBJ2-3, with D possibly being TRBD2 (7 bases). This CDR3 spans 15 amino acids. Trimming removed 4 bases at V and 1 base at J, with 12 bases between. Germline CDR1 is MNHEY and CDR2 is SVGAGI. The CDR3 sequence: CASSWTGGRTDTQYF. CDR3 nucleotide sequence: TGTGCCAGCAGTTGGACCGGGGGGCGCACAGATACGCAGTATTTT.

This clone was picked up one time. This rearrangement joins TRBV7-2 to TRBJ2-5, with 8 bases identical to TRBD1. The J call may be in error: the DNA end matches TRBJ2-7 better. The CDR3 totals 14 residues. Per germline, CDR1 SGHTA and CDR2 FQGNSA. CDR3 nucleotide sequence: TGTGCCAGCAGCTTAGAGACAGGGGTAGACGAGCAGTACTTC. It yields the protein CASSLETGVDEQYF.

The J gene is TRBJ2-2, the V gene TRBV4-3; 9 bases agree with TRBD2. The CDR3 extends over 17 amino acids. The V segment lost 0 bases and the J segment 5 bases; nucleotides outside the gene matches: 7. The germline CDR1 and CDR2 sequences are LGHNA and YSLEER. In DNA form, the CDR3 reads TGCGCCAGCAGCCAAGACCGTAGCGGGAGTTCGACCGGGGAGCTGTTTTTT. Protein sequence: CASSQDRSGSSTGELFF.

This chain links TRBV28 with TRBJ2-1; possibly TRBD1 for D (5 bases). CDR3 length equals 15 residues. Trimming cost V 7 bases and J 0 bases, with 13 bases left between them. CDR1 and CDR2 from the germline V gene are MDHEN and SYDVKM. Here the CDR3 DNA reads TGTGCCAGCACCGCGGACACAAACTCCTACAATGAGCAGTTCTTC. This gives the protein CASTADTNSYNEQFF. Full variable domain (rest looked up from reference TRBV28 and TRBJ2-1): DVKVTQSSRYLVKRTGEKVFLECVQDMDHENMFWYRQDPGLGLRLIYFSYDVKMKEKGDIPEGYSVSREKKERFSLILESASTNQTSMYLCASTADTNSYNEQFFGPGTRLTVL.

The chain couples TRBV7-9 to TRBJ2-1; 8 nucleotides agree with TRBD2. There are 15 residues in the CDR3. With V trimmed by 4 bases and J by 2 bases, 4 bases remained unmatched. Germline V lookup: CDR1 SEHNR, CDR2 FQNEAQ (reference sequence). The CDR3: CASSSSGGAYNEQFF. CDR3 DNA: TGTGCCAGCAGCTCTTCCGGGGGGGCCTACAATGAGCAGTTCTTC.

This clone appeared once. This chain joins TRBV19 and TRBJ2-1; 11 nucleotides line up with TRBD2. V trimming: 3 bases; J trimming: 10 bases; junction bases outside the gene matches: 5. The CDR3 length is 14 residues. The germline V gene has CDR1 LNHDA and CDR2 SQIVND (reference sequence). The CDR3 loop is CASSILAGGAEQFF. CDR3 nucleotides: TGTGCCAGTAGTATCCTAGCGGGAGGAGCCGAGCAGTTCTTC.

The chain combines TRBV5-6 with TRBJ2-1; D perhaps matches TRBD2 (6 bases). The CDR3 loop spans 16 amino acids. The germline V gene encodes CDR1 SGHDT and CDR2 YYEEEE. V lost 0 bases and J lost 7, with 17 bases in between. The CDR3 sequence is CASSLDWGGIKNEQFF. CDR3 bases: TGTGCCAGCAGCTTGGATTGGGGCGGGATAAAAAATGAGCAGTTCTTC.

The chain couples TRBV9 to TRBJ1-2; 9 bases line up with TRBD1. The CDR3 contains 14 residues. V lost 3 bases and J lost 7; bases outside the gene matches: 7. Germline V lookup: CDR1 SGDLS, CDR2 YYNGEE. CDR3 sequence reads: CASSAHRGPGGYTF. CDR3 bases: TGTGCCAGCAGCGCCCACAGGGGGCCAGGTGGCTACACCTTC.

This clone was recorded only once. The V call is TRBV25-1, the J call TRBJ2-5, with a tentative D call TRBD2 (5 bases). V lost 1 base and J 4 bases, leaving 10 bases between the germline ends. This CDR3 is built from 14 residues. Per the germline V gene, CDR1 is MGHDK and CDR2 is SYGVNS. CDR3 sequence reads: CASSELYGRETQYF. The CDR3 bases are TGTGCCAGCAGTGAATTGTATGGGAGAGAGACCCAGTACTTC. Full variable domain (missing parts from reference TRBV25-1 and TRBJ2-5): EADIYQTPRYLVIGTGKKITLECSQTMGHDKMYWYQQDPGMELHLIHYSYGVNSTEKGDLSSESTVSRIRTEHFPLTLESARPSHTSQYLCASSELYGRETQYFGPGTRLLVL.

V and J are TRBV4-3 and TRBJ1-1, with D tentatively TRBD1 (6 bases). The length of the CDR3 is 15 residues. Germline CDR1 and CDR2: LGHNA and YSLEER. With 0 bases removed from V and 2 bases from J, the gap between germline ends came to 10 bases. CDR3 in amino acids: CASSQDGGRNTEAFF. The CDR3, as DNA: TGCGCCAGCAGCCAAGATGGGGGCCGCAACACTGAAGCTTTCTTT.

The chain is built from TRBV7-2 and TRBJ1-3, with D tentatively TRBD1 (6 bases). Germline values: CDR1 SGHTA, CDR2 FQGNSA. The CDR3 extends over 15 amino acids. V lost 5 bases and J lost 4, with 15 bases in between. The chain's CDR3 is CASSPGVGTGNTIYF. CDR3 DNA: TGTGCCAGCAGCCCCGGGGTTGGGACAGGAAACACCATATATTTT.

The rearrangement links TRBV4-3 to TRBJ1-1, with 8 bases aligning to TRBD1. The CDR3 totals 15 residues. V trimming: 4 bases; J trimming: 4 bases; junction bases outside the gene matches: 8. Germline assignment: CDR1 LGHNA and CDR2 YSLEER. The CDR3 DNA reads TGCGCCAGCAGCCTTTTCCAGGGGGCCCCCACTGAAGCTTTCTTT. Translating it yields CASSLFQGAPTEAFF.

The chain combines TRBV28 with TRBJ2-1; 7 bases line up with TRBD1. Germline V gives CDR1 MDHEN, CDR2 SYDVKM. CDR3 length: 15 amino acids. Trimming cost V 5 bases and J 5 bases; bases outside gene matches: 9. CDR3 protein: CASSLQTGTNNEQFF. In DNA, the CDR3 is TGTGCCAGCAGTCTCCAGACAGGGACCAACAATGAGCAGTTCTTC.

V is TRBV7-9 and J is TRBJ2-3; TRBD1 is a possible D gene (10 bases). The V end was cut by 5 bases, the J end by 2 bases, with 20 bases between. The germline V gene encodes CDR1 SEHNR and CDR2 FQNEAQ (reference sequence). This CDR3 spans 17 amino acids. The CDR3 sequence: CASSRSGGTGDTDTQYF. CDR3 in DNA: TGTGCCAGCAGCCGAAGCGGGGGGACAGGGGACACAGATACGCAGTATTTT.

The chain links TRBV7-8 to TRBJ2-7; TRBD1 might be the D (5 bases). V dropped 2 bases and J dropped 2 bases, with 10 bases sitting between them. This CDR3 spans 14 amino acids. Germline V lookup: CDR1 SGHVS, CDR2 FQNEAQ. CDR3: CASSLTGATYEQYF. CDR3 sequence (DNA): TGTGCCAGCAGCTTAACAGGTGCAACCTACGAGCAGTACTTC.

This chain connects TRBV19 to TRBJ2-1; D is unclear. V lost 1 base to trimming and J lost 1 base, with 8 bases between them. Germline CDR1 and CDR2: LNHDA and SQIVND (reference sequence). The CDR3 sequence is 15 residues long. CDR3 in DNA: TGTGCCAGTAGTATAGGGCTAGAATCCTACAATGAGCAGTTCTTC. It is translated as CASSIGLESYNEQFF.

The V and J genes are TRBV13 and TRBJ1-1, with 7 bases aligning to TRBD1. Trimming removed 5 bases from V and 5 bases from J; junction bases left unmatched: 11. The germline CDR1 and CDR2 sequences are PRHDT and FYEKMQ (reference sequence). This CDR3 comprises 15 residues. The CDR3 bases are TGTGCCAGCAGCAAACGGGACAGCGGGCGAACTGAAGCTTTCTTT. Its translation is CASSKRDSGRTEAFF. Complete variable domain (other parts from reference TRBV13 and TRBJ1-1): AAGVIQSPRHLIKEKRETATLKCYPIPRHDTVYWYQQGPGQDPQFLISFYEKMQSDKGSIPDRFSAQQFSDYHSELNMSSLELGDSALYFCASSKRDSGRTEAFFGQGTRLTVV.

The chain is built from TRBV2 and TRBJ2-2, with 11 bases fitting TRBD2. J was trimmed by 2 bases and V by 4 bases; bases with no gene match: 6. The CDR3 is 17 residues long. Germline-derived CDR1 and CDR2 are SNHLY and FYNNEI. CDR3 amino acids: CASSGPGLAVNTGELFF. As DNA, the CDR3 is TGTGCCAGCAGTGGCCCGGGACTAGCGGTAAACACCGGGGAGCTGTTTTTT.

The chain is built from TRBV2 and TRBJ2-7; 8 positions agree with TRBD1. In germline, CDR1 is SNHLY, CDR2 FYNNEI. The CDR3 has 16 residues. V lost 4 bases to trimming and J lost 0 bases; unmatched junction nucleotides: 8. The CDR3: CASSGLGQGLSYEQYF. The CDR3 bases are TGTGCCAGCAGTGGACTAGGACAGGGCCTCTCCTACGAGCAGTACTTC.

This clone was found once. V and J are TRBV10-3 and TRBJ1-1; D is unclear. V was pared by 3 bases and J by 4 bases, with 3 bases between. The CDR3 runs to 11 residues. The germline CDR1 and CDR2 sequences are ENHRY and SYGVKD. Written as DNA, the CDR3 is TGTGCCATCAGTGACGGCACTGAAGCTTTCTTT. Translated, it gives CAISDGTEAFF.